This T cell receptor (beta chain) was found in a study of T-cell reconstitution after alpha-beta-depleted transplantation in children. During its preparation, the TCRbeta library received unique molecular identifiers. TCRdb itself ran the PCR reads through MiXCR, one entry per CDR3 protein. The data show a few hundred thousand distinct CDR3 sequences, about an eighth seen once. This clonotype was detected ten times or more. Material: PBMCs, obtained from the stem cell graft. This TCR was recovered from a human donor who donated a stem cell graft to a child with Fanconi anemia.

In DNA form, the CDR3 reads TGCAGTGCTTCTCCGGACGGGGAAAATCAGCCCCAGCATTTT. Translation gives CSASPDGENQPQHF. The chain couples TRBV20-1 to TRBJ1-5; the D is unclear. V lost 5 bases and J 4 bases, leaving 15 bases between the germline ends. The V gene's germline CDR1 is DFQATT and CDR2 SNEGSKA (reference sequence). This CDR3 contains 14 residues.